Included here is one T cell receptor (beta chain) sequence, with context. This clone was seen a few times. Its antigen is still unknown. No much larger clone exists at a distance of one base, and base qualities are not known. Each donor gave one peripheral blood draw, roughly 120 mL on average, collected into heparinised tubes. A BD FACSAria II and a panel including CD45RO, CCR7, CD25, CD127, CD95 and CD27 were used to sort naive, central memory, regulatory and stem cell-like memory CD4+ T cells. Purity was above 95% for every sorted population. PBMCs were separated immediately by Lymphoprep density gradient centrifugation and were stained directly, without being cultured. So that batch effects would be minimized, each experiment stained and sorted samples in pairs, pairing one healthy donor with one patient. The data were taken from a study of beta chain features in type 1 diabetes (dated by TCRdb to the late 2010s). With regard to the full study: Mean age, gender distribution, total cell number and subset yield were not different between patients and healthy donors. A total of about 100,000,000 sorted cells were examined across all samples, and RNA yield correlated strongly with the number of cells per subset. In the study, TCRB repertoires of sorted circulating CD4+ T cell subsets from recently diagnosed type 1 diabetes patients were compared with those of matched healthy donors. Whereas all 30 or so donors provided naive and central memory subsets, regulatory and stem cell-like memory subsets were isolated from just 8 patients and about 8 healthy donors.

Study-level results and caveats: Naive, central memory and regulatory TCRB repertoires appeared more similar among patients than among healthy donors. A moderate but significant shortening of TCRB CDR3 length was observed in type 1 diabetes patients in all four CD4+ subsets. Because small numbers of individuals were included in the HLA sub-analyses, any influence of HLA type on TCRB rearrangement was left unresolved. Because cDNA was sequenced instead of genomic DNA, activated cells with high expression could be over-represented, although the groups did not differ in activation or CD3 levels. At VDJ recombination sites, patients with type 1 diabetes made fewer insertions and deleted more nucleotides, a pattern implying thymic rearrangement abnormalities. Shorter templates might have been favored by PCR, but patient and control samples were amplified and corrected together, so both groups would have been affected equally by any skew.

The entire isolated RNA was reverse transcribed using the High Capacity cDNA Reverse Transcription Kit, and thus expressed TCRB transcripts were sequenced. Deep immunoSEQ sequencing was applied to naive, central memory and regulatory T cell samples, giving an average of roughly 3.5 million total reads per sample. Sorted cells were lysed in RLT buffer, and RNA was extracted using DNase-treated RNeasy Micro or Mini kits according to cell number. To prevent cross-contamination, each cell subset was processed individually, whereas patient and healthy donor samples were processed jointly. The immunoSEQ multiplex PCR was used to amplify TCRB sequences from cDNA, generating 87-bp fragments that spanned the CDR3 region. The amplicons were sequenced using the Illumina HiSeq platform. Under the source paper's analysis protocol: PCR bias was computationally corrected using synthetic template baselines, reads within Hamming distance 2 were collapsed, and singletons that could not be merged were discarded. Reads were aligned to IMGT to assign V, D and J genes, CDR3 length, and insertions or deletions at six rearrangement sites. Clonotype counts were normalized to sorted cell number within each subset before computing true diversity and Gini coefficients with the tcR R package. Repertoire sharing was quantified using the overlap coefficient calculated on TCRB nucleotide sequences. Out-of-frame TCRB sequences from naive cells were analyzed as a proxy for the pre-selection repertoire. Imported from immuneACCESS, the table was reduced by TCRdb to in-frame sequences with V and J called. These copies leave out some clones; in studies compared against another copy, an unresolved V gene accounts for under half, and the cause of the remainder is not known. V and J calls and clone size are copied from that table; D and trimming were computed from the DNA. This sample gives 300,000 to 400,000 clones in total; about 13% of them show up just once. Clones ranked in the top ten supply roughly 0.015% of the sample.

The germline V gene yields SGHDN for CDR1 and FVKESK for CDR2. Compared with germline, V lacks 2 bases and J lacks 3 bases; bases without a gene match: 8. Counted from cysteine to phenylalanine, this CDR3 has 17 amino acids. Only CDR3 DNA is held: 51 bases, read in frame from base 1. Sample: naive CD4+ T cells from blood. The cell subset or site label, read with the paper, signifies: true naive CD4+ T cells. The sequence was collected from a young woman with type 1 diabetes. This chain is built from TRBV14 and TRBJ2-1; TRBD2 aligns with 9 central bases. The CDR3 protein is CASSQSRTSENYNEQFF. The nucleotide sequence reads TGTGCCAGCAGCCAATCAAGGACTAGCGAGAACTACAATGAGCAGTTCTTC.